The TCR beta chain under discussion was sequenced for a study of radiotherapy plus CTLA-4 blockade in lung cancer. Those patients who had chemo-refractory metastatic non-small-cell lung cancer were given focal radiation along with CTLA-4 blockade through ipilimumab. The germline gives CDR1 SGHVS, CDR2 FNYEAQ. The length of the CDR3 is 16 residues. V was clipped by 0 bases and J by 8 bases, with 16 bases between them. Study findings and constraints: How blood T cell clones changed early, along with interferon-beta, reportedly forecast response best.

Note on this clone: Its cognate antigen is unknown.

The assay was immunoSEQ multiplex PCR, and TCRdb's table has in-frame clones only and misses some. The data hold some 60,000 clones, with 70% to 85% observed a single time. The chain couples TRBV7-6 to TRBJ2-2; D may be TRBD1 (5 bases). The TCR originated in a human donor with non-small cell lung cancer who had a complete response to radiotherapy plus ipilimumab. Source: peripheral blood, taken from a patient treated with radiotherapy plus ipilimumab. The CDR3 region is CASSLAPSLGAGELFF. CDR3 in DNA: TGTGCCAGCAGCTTAGCCCCTTCCCTTGGGGCTGGGGAGCTGTTTTTT.